This entry features one T cell receptor (beta chain) sequence. What it binds is not known. These data are taken from a study of T cell repertoires in cytomegalovirus infection. At the level of the study: It can be stated that public TCR beta signatures indicated CMV infection as well as a matching HLA type. Study observations and caveats: Accumulated public TCR beta family frequency recognized individuals carrying CMV together with the relevant HLA. HLA-C-restricted CMV clonotypes gave the most frequent clonotype in two of eight donors.

TCRdb reprocessed the reads via MiXCR and lists one record per CDR3 protein. The sample comprises around 95,000 distinct CDR3 sequences, over 25% of which are singletons, and less than 75% rests with the top ten. The V end lost 7 bases, the J end lost 6 bases, and 21 bases lay between the germline ends. The CDR3 sequence is 15 residues long. Germline V gene lookup returns CDR1 LGHNT and CDR2 FRNRAP. This chain links TRBV12-5 with TRBJ1-2; D is uncertain. The sample was CD8+ T cells from cultured PBMCs, taken from culture after CMV antigen stimulation. This sequence originates from a human donor in good health (CMV status not recorded). Some clones in this sample may be carry-over from other donors' samples. The CDR3 reads CASAWGLGTRDGYTF. CDR3 nucleotides: TGTGCTAGTGCCTGGGGTTTGGGCACTCGGGATGGCTACACCTTC.